This TCR beta chain came from a study of shared clonotypes between healthy human individuals. Study-level background: Three men and a couple of women, aged 18 to 49, were donors.

The table came from immunoSEQ multiplex PCR; TCRdb's copy has only in-frame clones and leaves some out. Counted here are roughly 2.5 million clones, 85% to 95% occurring once; the ten biggest clones make up about 0.13%. The V segment lost 1 base and the J segment 8 bases; nucleotides outside the gene matches: 8. CDR1 and CDR2 from the germline V gene are SGHTA and FQGNSA. The CDR3 runs 15 residues. This clonotype was obtained from a man aged 18 to 29 in good health. The rearrangement uses TRBV7-2 and TRBJ2-1, with 7 bases lining up with TRBD2. What was sequenced was naive CD4+ T cells sorted from blood. The subset denotes: CD45RA+ positively selected. The DNA of the CDR3 is TGTGCCAGCAGCTTAGTTTCAGCGGGAATGTATGAGCAGTTCTTC. Its protein product is CASSLVSAGMYEQFF.